This TCR beta chain was sequenced in a study of vaccination effects on CD4 cells after COVID-19. Across the whole study: It was a median of 72 days after the second dose that post-vaccine samples were obtained. Study observations and caveats: Late post-vaccination samples showed marked contraction of infection- and vaccine-induced clones.

Concerning this clone: Its antigen remains unknown.

Clones were sequenced by immunoSEQ multiplex PCR, and TCRdb holds only the in-frame ones, with some missing. The sample lists over 10,000 clones; around 73% were seen once. After expansion with viral peptide pools in the ViraFEST assay, antigen-specific CD4+ T cells were sequenced. Having been cultured for approximately ten days, the cells underwent CD4+ T cell isolation. By PCR, the person was confirmed to have had SARS-CoV-2 infection between March and December 2020. Either the mRNA-1273 or the BNT162b2 vaccine was given to participants as two doses. This receptor was identified in a human donor who had a prior SARS-CoV-2 infection. Source: CD4+ T cells from PBMCs cultured with HCoV-NL63 spike peptides, taken after COVID-19 vaccination.

The CDR3 reads CASSAPLGRYNGNTIYF. The CDR3 DNA follows: TGTGCCAGCAGCGCTCCTCTAGGAAGATACAATGGAAACACCATATATTTT. The chain couples TRBV9 to TRBJ1-3; D ambiguous. The CDR3 extends over 17 amino acids. Germline values: CDR1 SGDLS, CDR2 YYNGEE. V lost 3 bases and J lost 3, with 19 bases in between.